Following are 25 T cell receptor beta chains from one sample sequenced in a study of human T cells and chemical hapten exposure. Each CDR3 protein gets one entry after TCRdb re-called the RACE reads with MiXCR. There are tens of thousands of distinct CDR3 sequences in the sample; 10% to 13% occur only once, and 25% to 35% lies in the top ten. The sample's time point: pre-sensitization, week 0. As to treatment: therapeutic diphenylcyclopropenone sensitization with weekly scalp DPC. The study extracted total RNA from unfractionated whole blood. This specimen consisted of whole blood, obtained in connection with sensitization to the hapten diphenylcyclopropenone (DPC). The source of these receptors is a man aged 45-60 years with alopecia areata. Some clones in this sample may be carry-over from other donors' samples.

The table lists this clonotype with a few counts. The chain employs TRBV9 and TRBJ1-1; D call uncertain. V gave up 3 bases and J gave up 1 base, with 7 bases separating them. The CDR3 is 13 residues long. CDR1 is SGDLS, CDR2 YYNGEE, per germline. In DNA form, the CDR3 reads TGTGCCAGCAGCGCTGCCCCGAACACTGAAGCTTTCTTT. As protein: CASSAAPNTEAFF.

This clonotype was counted between two and nine times. This chain uses TRBV7-9 with TRBJ2-1; 7 bases map to TRBD1. CDR1 and CDR2 from the germline V gene are SEHNR and FQNEAQ (reference sequence). The CDR3 has 14 residues. The V segment lost 5 bases and the J segment 8 bases; nucleotides outside the gene matches: 9. The CDR3 region has the DNA TGTGCCAGCAGCCGAAGACAGGGACGGGATGAGCAGTTCTTC. It encodes CASSRRQGRDEQFF.

Only a few counts were recorded for this clonotype. V and J are TRBV2 and TRBJ1-2; unclear D gene. V gave up 3 bases and J gave up 7 bases, with 12 bases separating them. This CDR3 spans 13 amino acids. The germline V gene encodes CDR1 SNHLY and CDR2 FYNNEI. CDR3 coding DNA: TGTGCCAGCAGTGAGGACCACTGGGGTGGCTACACCTTC. It translates to CASSEDHWGGYTF.

This clonotype was seen only a few times. The rearrangement uses TRBV29-1 and TRBJ1-5; D not certain. The V and J ends lost 2 bases and 2 bases respectively, with 7 bases between them. From germline, CDR1 is SQVTM and CDR2 ANQGSEA. The CDR3 totals 13 residues. The CDR3 DNA follows: TGCAGCGTTGAAAGCTCAGGCAATCAGCCCCAGCATTTT. This codes for CSVESSGNQPQHF.

This clonotype has a handful of counts. The chain combines TRBV3-1 with TRBJ2-1; TRBD1 is a possible D gene (5 bases). CDR3 length equals 16 residues. The V gene's germline CDR1 is LGHDT and CDR2 YNNKEL (reference sequence). The V end lost 6 bases, the J end lost 5 bases, and 20 bases lay between the germline ends. The chain's CDR3 is CASSRLGGWGHNEQFF. Here the CDR3 DNA reads TGTGCCAGCAGTCGGCTCGGCGGTTGGGGCCACAATGAGCAGTTCTTC.

This clonotype has only a few counts. This sequence joins TRBV7-9 and TRBJ1-1; D gene ambiguous. The length of the CDR3 is 12 residues. The V and J ends lost 1 base and 0 bases respectively, with 0 bases between them. Per the germline V gene, CDR1 is SEHNR and CDR2 is FQNEAQ (reference sequence). The CDR3 here is CASSLVNTEAFF. The CDR3 DNA is TGTGCCAGCAGCTTAGTGAACACTGAAGCTTTCTTT.

This clonotype has at least ten counts. The chain has TRBV6-6 and TRBJ2-7; no reliable D call. The CDR3 runs 15 residues. The germline CDR1 and CDR2 sequences are MNHNY and SVGAGI (reference sequence). The V and J ends lost 2 bases and 1 base respectively, with 12 bases between them. CDR3 sequence: CASSYPYPQSYEQYF. In DNA form, the CDR3 reads TGTGCCAGCAGTTACCCATACCCCCAATCCTACGAGCAGTACTTC.

This clonotype was counted only a few times. This chain uses TRBV28 with TRBJ1-2; D perhaps matches TRBD1 (6 bases). Germline-derived CDR1 and CDR2 are MDHEN and SYDVKM. The ends were cut back, 4 bases at V and 5 bases at J, with 11 bases in the middle. The CDR3 spans 13 residues. In nucleotides, the CDR3 is TGTGCCAGCAGTTCACAGGGCTTGTATGGCTACACCTTC. It encodes CASSSQGLYGYTF.

This clonotype was observed many times. The junction departs from germline at one end; a sequencing error may be responsible. V and J are TRBV18 and TRBJ2-5; D gene ambiguous. The CDR3 contains 13 residues. Germline CDR1 KGHSH, CDR2 LQKENI. The CDR3 DNA reads as TGTGCCAGCTCCCCACCTGCTGTCGAGACCCAGTACTTC. This translates into CASSPPAVETQYF.

The genes are TRBV28 and TRBJ2-7; D ambiguous. There are 12 residues in the CDR3. V was clipped by 2 bases and J by 5 bases, with 7 bases between them. Per the germline V gene, CDR1 is MDHEN and CDR2 is SYDVKM. CDR3 in DNA: TGTGCCAGCAGTTTAGTAGGGAACGAGCAGTACTTC. As protein: CASSLVGNEQYF.

The sample holds many counts of this clonotype. In nucleotides, the CDR3 is TGTGCCAGTAGTAAACTCCCCGGACAGGGTTCATACAATGAGCAGTTCTTC. Amino acids: CASSKLPGQGSYNEQFF. This chain uses TRBV19 with TRBJ2-1; 8 bases line up with TRBD1. Losses at the gene ends were 4 bases for V and 4 bases for J; bases not matched to a gene: 12. The CDR3 contains 17 residues. CDR1 is LNHDA, CDR2 SQIVND, per germline (reference sequence). The full variable domain, with the rest looked up from reference TRBV19 and TRBJ2-1, is DGGITQSPKYLFRKEGQNVTLSCEQNLNHDAMYWYRQDPGQGLRLIYYSQIVNDFQKGDIAEGYSVSREKKESFPLTVTSAQKNPTAFYLCASSKLPGQGSYNEQFFGPGTRLTVL.

This clonotype was seen repeatedly, ten times or more. CDR3 residues: CSVEDLGQGSVNQETQYF. The CDR3 nucleotides read TGCAGCGTTGAAGATCTAGGGCAGGGTAGTGTAAACCAAGAGACCCAGTACTTC. The genes are TRBV29-1 and TRBJ2-5, with D perhaps matching TRBD1 (5 bases). Trimming removed 0 bases from V and 0 bases from J, with 20 bases in between. Per germline, CDR1 SQVTM and CDR2 ANQGSEA. The CDR3 extends over 18 amino acids. Full variable domain (rest looked up from reference TRBV29-1 and TRBJ2-5): SAVISQKPSRDICQRGTSLTIQCQVDSQVTMMFWYRQQPGQSLTLIATANQGSEATYESGFVIDKFPISRPNLTFSTLTVSNMSPEDSSIYLCSVEDLGQGSVNQETQYFGPGTRLLVL.

This clonotype has a handful of counts. This rearrangement joins TRBV28 to TRBJ1-5; TRBD1 is a possible D gene (5 bases). V was trimmed by 2 bases and J by 0 bases, leaving 8 bases between them. The CDR3 is 15 residues long. The germline V gene has CDR1 MDHEN and CDR2 SYDVKM. CDR3 residues: CASSLGGVSNQPQHF. The CDR3 bases are TGTGCCAGCAGTTTAGGGGGTGTTAGCAATCAGCCCCAGCATTTT.

As to this clonotype: One base away lies a much larger clone, so this may be a sequencing read error. The conserved phenylalanine or tryptophan normally closing the CDR3 is absent here, so this likely arose from a read error. The CDR3 loop is CASSLYNEQFS. The CDR3 region has the DNA TGTGCCAGCAGCCTTTACAATGAGCAGTTCTCC. This chain connects TRBV12-3 or TRBV12-4 to TRBJ2-1, with D hard to call. V gave up 6 bases and J gave up 4 bases, with 4 bases separating them. The CDR3 runs 11 residues.

This clonotype appeared a few times. The chain links TRBV4-2 to TRBJ2-7, with TRBD2 matching over 9 bases. Germline CDR1 LGHNA, CDR2 YNFKEQ. The CDR3 covers 15 residues. J gave up 6 bases and V 1 base, and 7 bases lay outside the gene matches. CDR3 nucleotides: TGTGCCAGCAGCCAAGTGAGTAGCGGGAGTTCCGAGCAGTACTTC. Translated, it gives CASSQVSSGSSEQYF.

The V call is TRBV19, the J call TRBJ2-3, with 7 nucleotides matching TRBD1. Germline CDR1 reads LNHDA; CDR2 reads SQIVND (reference sequence). CDR3 size: 16 residues. With 6 bases clipped from V and 3 bases from J, the junction kept 12 bases outside the gene matches. The CDR3 coding sequence is TGTGCCAGTAGCCCGACAGGGATGGCAGGGACAGATACGCAGTATTTT. Protein product: CASSPTGMAGTDTQYF.

Only a few counts were recorded for this clonotype. The chain uses TRBV7-3 and TRBJ2-3, with D tentatively TRBD1 or TRBD2 (5 bases each). This CDR3 is 14 amino acids long. The V end lost 5 bases, the J end lost 4 bases, and 13 bases lay between the germline ends. Germline-derived CDR1 and CDR2 are SGHTA and FQGTGA. DNA for the CDR3: TGTGCCAGCAGCGCAAGGCAGGGAGCAGATACGCAGTATTTT. Residues: CASSARQGADTQYF. The variable domain in full, completed from reference TRBV7-3 and TRBJ2-3, reads GAGVSQTPSNKVTEKGKYVELRCDPISGHTALYWYRQSLGQGPEFLIYFQGTGAADDSGLPNDRFFAVRPEGSVSTLKIQRTERGDSAVYLCASSARQGADTQYFGPGTRLTVL.

This clonotype was counted many times. V is TRBV5-5 and J is TRBJ2-3; 7 nucleotides match TRBD2. CDR3 size: 15 residues. J lost 3 bases, V lost 0 bases, and 4 bases had no gene match. Per germline, CDR1 SGHKS and CDR2 YYEKEE (reference sequence). CDR3: CASSLGSSGTDTQYF. CDR3 in DNA: TGTGCCAGCAGCTTGGGGAGTAGCGGGACAGATACGCAGTATTTT.

This clonotype was counted ten times or more. This rearrangement joins TRBV7-9 to TRBJ2-1; 9 bases agree with TRBD2. From germline, CDR1 is SEHNR and CDR2 FQNEAQ (reference sequence). CDR3 length: 15 amino acids. V dropped 6 bases and J dropped 6; count of bases not matched to a gene: 9. CDR3 bases: TGTGCCAGCAGTTTCAGACTAGCGGTGATCAATGAGCAGTTCTTC. As protein: CASSFRLAVINEQFF. The whole variable domain, filled in from reference TRBV7-9 and TRBJ2-1, reads DTGVSQNPRHKITKRGQNVTFRCDPISEHNRLYWYRQTLGQGPEFLTYFQNEAQLEKSRLLSDRFSAERPKGSFSTLEIQRTEQGDSAMYLCASSFRLAVINEQFFGPGTRLTVL.

V usage is TRBV12-3 or TRBV12-4 and J usage is TRBJ2-7; 11 bases match TRBD2. The CDR3 runs 15 residues. J lost 6 bases, V lost 6 bases, and 10 bases had no gene match. The CDR3 region is CASSAVAGGMSEQYF. As DNA, the CDR3 is TGTGCCAGCAGCGCCGTAGCGGGAGGGATGAGCGAGCAGTACTTC.

In this sample, this clonotype turned up many times. The rearrangement joins TRBV29-1 to TRBJ2-3; either TRBD1 or TRBD2 may supply D (7 bases each). Trimming stripped 6 bases from V and 3 bases from J, with 19 bases between. The CDR3 is 15 residues long. Germline CDR1 and CDR2: SQVTM and ANQGSEA. The CDR3 coding sequence is TGCAGCGTCGCAGGGGGGGGAGATGGTACAGATACGCAGTATTTT. This encodes CSVAGGGDGTDTQYF.

The J gene is TRBJ1-3, the V gene TRBV12-5; perhaps TRBD1 as D (5 bases). The length of the CDR3 is 13 residues. Germline CDR1 reads LGHNT; CDR2 reads FRNRAP. This chain's CDR3 is CRGASLSGNTIYF. CDR3 in DNA: TGTAGGGGAGCCAGCCTCTCTGGAAACACCATATATTTT.

This clonotype was seen more than once but under ten times. This chain joins TRBV19 and TRBJ2-5; D may be TRBD2 (5 bases). CDR3 length equals 18 residues. Trimming shortened V by 6 bases and J by 4 bases, and 27 bases separated the two germline ends. Germline CDR1 is LNHDA and CDR2 is SQIVND (reference sequence). The DNA for the CDR3 is TGTGCCAGTAGCCGACGTTCAAACGGGATTGGGAAGGCAGAGACCCAGTACTTC. Protein sequence: CASSRRSNGIGKAETQYF.

This clonotype was detected only a few times. This chain joins TRBV11-2 and TRBJ2-2; unclear D gene. V dropped 3 bases and J dropped 1 base, with 9 bases sitting between them. CDR3 length: 15 amino acids. Germline assignment: CDR1 SGHAT and CDR2 FQNNGV. The CDR3 sequence is CASSFKAQNTGELFF. The CDR3 bases are TGTGCCAGCAGCTTTAAGGCCCAGAACACCGGGGAGCTGTTTTTT. The whole variable domain, remainder taken from reference TRBV11-2 and TRBJ2-2, is EAGVAQSPRYKIIEKRQSVAFWCNPISGHATLYWYQQILGQGPKLLIQFQNNGVVDDSQLPKDRFSAERLKGVDSTLKIQPAKLEDSAVYLCASSFKAQNTGELFFGEGSRLTVL.

This clonotype was counted only a few times. This chain joins TRBV7-2 and TRBJ1-5, with D perhaps TRBD1 (5 bases). The V end lost 2 bases, the J end lost 3 bases, and 14 bases lay between the germline ends. Germline-derived CDR1 and CDR2 are SGHTA and FQGNSA. The CDR3 length is 16 residues. The CDR3 bases are TGTGCCAGCAGCTTAATGGGTCAGGGTGTCAATCAGCCCCAGCATTTT. Translating gives CASSLMGQGVNQPQHF.